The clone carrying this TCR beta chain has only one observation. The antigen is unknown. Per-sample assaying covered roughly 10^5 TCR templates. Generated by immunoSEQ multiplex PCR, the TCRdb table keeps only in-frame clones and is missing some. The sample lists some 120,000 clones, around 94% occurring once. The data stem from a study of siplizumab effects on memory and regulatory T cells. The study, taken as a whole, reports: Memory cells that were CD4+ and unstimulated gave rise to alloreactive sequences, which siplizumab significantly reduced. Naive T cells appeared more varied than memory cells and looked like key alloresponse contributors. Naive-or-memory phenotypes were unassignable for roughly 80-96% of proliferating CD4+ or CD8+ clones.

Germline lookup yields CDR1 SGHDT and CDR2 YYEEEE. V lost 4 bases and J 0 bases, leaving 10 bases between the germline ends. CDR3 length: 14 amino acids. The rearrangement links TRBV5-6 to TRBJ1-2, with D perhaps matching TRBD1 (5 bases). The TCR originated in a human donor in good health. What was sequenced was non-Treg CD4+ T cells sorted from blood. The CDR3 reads CASSLGTTNYGYTF. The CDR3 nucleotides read TGTGCCAGCAGCCTGGGGACCACTAACTATGGCTACACCTTC.